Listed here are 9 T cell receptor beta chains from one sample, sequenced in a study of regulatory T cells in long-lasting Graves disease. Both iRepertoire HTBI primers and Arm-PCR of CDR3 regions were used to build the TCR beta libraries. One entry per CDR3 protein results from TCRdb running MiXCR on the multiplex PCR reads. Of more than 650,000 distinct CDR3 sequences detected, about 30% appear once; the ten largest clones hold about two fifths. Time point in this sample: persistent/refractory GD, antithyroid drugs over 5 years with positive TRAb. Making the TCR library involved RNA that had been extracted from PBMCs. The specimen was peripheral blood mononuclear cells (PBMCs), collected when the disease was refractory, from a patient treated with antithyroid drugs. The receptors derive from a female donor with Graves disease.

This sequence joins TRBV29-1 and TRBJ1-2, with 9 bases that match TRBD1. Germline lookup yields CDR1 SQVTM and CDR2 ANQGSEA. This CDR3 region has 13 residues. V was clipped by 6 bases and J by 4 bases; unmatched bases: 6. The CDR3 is CSVPTGGFYGYTF. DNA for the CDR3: TGCAGCGTCCCTACAGGGGGCTTCTATGGCTACACCTTC.

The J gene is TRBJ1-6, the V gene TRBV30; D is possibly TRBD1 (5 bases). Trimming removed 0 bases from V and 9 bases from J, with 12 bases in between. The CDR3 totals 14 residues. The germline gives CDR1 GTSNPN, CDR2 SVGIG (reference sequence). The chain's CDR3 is CAWSVAGRGSPLHF. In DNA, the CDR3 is TGTGCCTGGAGTGTTGCAGGGCGAGGTTCACCCCTCCACTTT.

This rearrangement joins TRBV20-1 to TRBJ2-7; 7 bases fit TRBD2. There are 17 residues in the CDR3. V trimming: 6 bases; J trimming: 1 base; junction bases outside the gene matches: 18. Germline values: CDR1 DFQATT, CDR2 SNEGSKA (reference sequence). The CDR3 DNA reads TGCAGTGCCGAGGGGTCTAGCGGTCGCACGTCGTCCTACGAGCAGTACTTC. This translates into CSAEGSSGRTSSYEQYF.

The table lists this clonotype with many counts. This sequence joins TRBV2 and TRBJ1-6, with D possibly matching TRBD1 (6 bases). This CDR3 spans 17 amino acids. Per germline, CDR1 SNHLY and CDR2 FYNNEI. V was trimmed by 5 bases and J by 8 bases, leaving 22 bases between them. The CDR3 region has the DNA TGTGCCAGCAGTTACAACAGGGCAGGAGGGCTTGATTCACCCCTCCACTTT. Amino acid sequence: CASSYNRAGGLDSPLHF.

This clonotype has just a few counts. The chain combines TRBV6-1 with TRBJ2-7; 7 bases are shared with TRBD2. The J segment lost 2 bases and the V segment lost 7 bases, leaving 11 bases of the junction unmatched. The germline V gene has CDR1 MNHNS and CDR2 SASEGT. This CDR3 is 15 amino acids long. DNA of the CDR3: TGTGCCAGCACCAGAGCGGGACTATATCCCTACGAGCAGTACTTC. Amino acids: CASTRAGLYPYEQYF.

The CDR3 nucleotides read TGTGCCAGCAGCCCTCAATACAGGGCTGGAGGAAACACCATATATTTT. The encoded protein is CASSPQYRAGGNTIYF. The chain joins TRBV3-1 to TRBJ1-3; D might be TRBD1 (6 bases). The CDR3 covers 16 residues. The germline V gene encodes CDR1 LGHDT and CDR2 YNNKEL (reference sequence). Trimming stripped 4 bases from V and 4 bases from J, with 17 bases between.

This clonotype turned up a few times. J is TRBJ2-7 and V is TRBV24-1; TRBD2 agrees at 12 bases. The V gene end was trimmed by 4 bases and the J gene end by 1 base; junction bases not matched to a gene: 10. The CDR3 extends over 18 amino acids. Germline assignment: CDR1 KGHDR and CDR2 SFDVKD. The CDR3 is CATSDSPPLAGGSYEQYF. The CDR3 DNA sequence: TGTGCCACCAGTGACTCCCCCCCACTAGCGGGAGGATCCTACGAGCAGTACTTC.

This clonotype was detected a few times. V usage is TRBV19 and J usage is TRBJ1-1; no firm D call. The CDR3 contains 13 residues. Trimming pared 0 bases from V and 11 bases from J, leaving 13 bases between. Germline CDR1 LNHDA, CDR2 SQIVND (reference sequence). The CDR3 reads CASSIETPREAFF. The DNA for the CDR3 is TGTGCCAGTAGTATAGAGACCCCTAGGGAGGCTTTCTTT.

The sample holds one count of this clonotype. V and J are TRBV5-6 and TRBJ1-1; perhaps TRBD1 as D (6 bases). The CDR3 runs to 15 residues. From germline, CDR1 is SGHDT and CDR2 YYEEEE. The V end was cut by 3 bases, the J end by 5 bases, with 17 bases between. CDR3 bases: TGTGCCAGCAGCTCAGTCTGGGGAAGGGGGACTGAAGCTTTCTTT. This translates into CASSSVWGRGTEAFF.